Detailed here is one TCR beta chain. The data derive from a study of identifying expanded T cells in peripheral blood. Assay: immunoSEQ multiplex PCR; the TCRdb copy retains only in-frame clones and omits some. The data hold about 94,000 clones, with nearly 90% observed a single time. The germline CDR1 and CDR2 sequences are MNHEY and SVGAGI. CDR3 size: 15 residues. Trimming cost V 5 bases and J 5 bases; bases outside gene matches: 9. The sample comprised blood. This rearrangement joins TRBV6-5 to TRBJ2-7; 10 bases fit TRBD1. This clonotype was obtained from a person between 18 and 70 years old in good health. CDR3 residues: CASSNGGQGINEQYF. The CDR3 DNA follows: TGTGCCAGCAGTAACGGGGGACAGGGGATCAACGAGCAGTACTTC.